This entry lists 27 T cell receptor beta chains sequenced from one sample in a study of OX40 agonist ivuxolimab in advanced cancers. Data came from immunoSEQ multiplex PCR; TCRdb stores just in-frame clones and leaves some out. This table has about 30,000 clones, about four fifths appearing once. The material was CD4+ or CD8+ T cells sorted from blood, obtained in a trial of the OX40 agonist ivuxolimab. These receptors originate from an adult with an advanced solid tumor such as melanoma, head and neck, liver or kidney cancer.

This sequence joins TRBV20-1 and TRBJ2-7, with a weak D call TRBD1 (5 bases). CDR1 is DFQATT and CDR2 is SNEGSKA in the germline V gene (reference sequence). Trimming cost V 6 bases and J 4 bases, with 10 bases left between them. The CDR3 has 11 residues. DNA of the CDR3: TGCAGTGCGCGCGCAGGGTACGAGCAGTACTTC. It encodes CSARAGYEQYF.

The rearrangement links TRBV28 to TRBJ2-3, with D perhaps TRBD2 (6 bases). Germline assignment: CDR1 MDHEN and CDR2 SYDVKM. CDR3 length: 13 residues. The germline V and J ends were trimmed by 6 bases and 8 bases, with 15 bases remaining between them. CDR3 sequence (DNA): TGTGCCAGCAGACTAGCCGGCTCTGGTACGCAGTATTTT. Protein sequence: CASRLAGSGTQYF.

This chain links TRBV7-2 with TRBJ2-1; TRBD2 matches at 7 bases. Per germline, CDR1 SGHTA and CDR2 FQGNSA. V trimming: 2 bases; J trimming: 4 bases; junction bases outside the gene matches: 2. The CDR3 sequence is 14 residues long. The CDR3 here is CASSLRGEYNEQFF. The CDR3 DNA reads as TGTGCCAGCAGCTTACGGGGGGAATACAATGAGCAGTTCTTC.

V is TRBV21-1 and J is TRBJ2-1. TRBV21-1 is a pseudogene locus. The length of the CDR3 is 15 residues. The CDR3 DNA follows: TGTGCCAGCAGCGTCCGGGACCACTCCTACAATGAGCAGTTCTTC. This sequence encodes CASSVRDHSYNEQFF.

V is TRBV2 and J is TRBJ2-5; D is unresolved. CDR1 and CDR2 from the germline V gene are SNHLY and FYNNEI. CDR3 length: 15 amino acids. Trimming stripped 4 bases from V and 4 bases from J, with 16 bases between. The CDR3 DNA follows: TGTGCCAGCAGTGGATCCGAAGGCCTCGGAGAGACCCAGTACTTC. This gives the protein CASSGSEGLGETQYF.

The chain combines TRBV6-6 with TRBJ1-4, with TRBD1 identical over 9 bases. This CDR3 spans 15 amino acids. The J segment lost 5 bases and the V segment lost 8 bases, leaving 9 bases of the junction unmatched. Germline V gives CDR1 MNHNY, CDR2 SVGAGI (reference sequence). CDR3 loop: CASRSGGTGNEKLFF. CDR3 bases: TGTGCCAGCCGCTCTGGGGGGACAGGGAATGAAAAACTGTTTTTT.

This clone qualifies as medium-sized (0.01 to 0.1%). The V call is TRBV10-3, the J call TRBJ1-5, with D perhaps matching TRBD1 (5 bases). The V end was cut by 4 bases, the J end by 4 bases, with 11 bases between. CDR1 is ENHRY and CDR2 is SYGVKD in the germline V gene. The CDR3 covers 14 residues. This CDR3 reads CAISVAGTNQPQHF. In DNA, the CDR3 is TGTGCCATCAGTGTCGCAGGGACTAATCAGCCCCAGCATTTT.

The DNA for the CDR3 is TGTGCCTGGAAAAAAATCGGGCCTGATGGGGGCTACACCTTC. Translated, it gives CAWKKIGPDGGYTF. This chain connects TRBV30 to TRBJ1-2; D remains ambiguous. The CDR3 has 14 residues. The V gene's germline CDR1 is GTSNPN and CDR2 SVGIG (reference sequence). V was cut by 4 bases and J by 8 bases, with 20 bases left in between.

The rearrangement links TRBV6-1 to TRBJ2-6; D is unresolved. CDR1 MNHNS and CDR2 SASEGT come from the germline V gene. The CDR3 extends over 14 amino acids. The V end was cut by 7 bases, the J end by 0 bases, with 7 bases between. The CDR3 is CASTRYSGANVLTF. The CDR3 nucleotides read TGTGCCAGCACGAGGTACTCTGGGGCCAACGTCCTGACTTTC.

The CDR3 spells CASSLEWQNYEQYF. CDR3 DNA sequence: TGTGCCAGCAGCTTAGAGTGGCAGAACTACGAGCAGTACTTC. V gene TRBV11-2 combines with J gene TRBJ2-7; the D is unclear. The length of the CDR3 is 14 residues. Looked up from germline, CDR1 is SGHAT and CDR2 is FQNNGV. V was trimmed by 0 bases and J by 3 bases, leaving 9 bases between them.

The chain couples TRBV7-3 to TRBJ1-1; 8 bases fit TRBD1. The length of the CDR3 is 16 residues. Germline CDR1 is SGHTA and CDR2 is FQGTGA. The V and J ends lost 4 bases and 4 bases, in that order; junction bases with no gene match: 11. The CDR3: CASSSSPQGARTEAFF. CDR3 DNA: TGTGCCAGCAGCTCGAGTCCTCAGGGGGCCCGCACTGAAGCTTTCTTT.

The chain recombines TRBV9 with TRBJ2-3; 8 nucleotides align to TRBD2. Germline-derived CDR1 and CDR2 are SGDLS and YYNGEE. The CDR3 is made up of 14 amino acids. Trimming at V came to 2 bases and at J to 5 bases, leaving 4 bases not matched to a gene. The CDR3 is CASSVGLVLDTQYF. CDR3 DNA sequence: TGTGCCAGCAGCGTGGGACTAGTCCTAGATACGCAGTATTTT. Drawing the rest from reference TRBV9 and TRBJ2-3, the complete variable domain is DSGVTQTPKHLITATGQRVTLRCSPRSGDLSVYWYQQSLDQGLQFLIQYYNGEERAKGNILERFSAQQFPDLHSELNLSSLELGDSALYFCASSVGLVLDTQYFGPGTRLTVL.

The gene calls are TRBV15 and TRBJ2-3; no firm D call. The V gene lost 1 base and the J gene lost 4 bases, with 6 bases spanning the gap. Per germline, CDR1 LNHNV and CDR2 YYDKDF (reference sequence). CDR3 length: 13 residues. DNA for the CDR3: TGTGCCACCAGCAGAGGGGCGGCAGATACGCAGTATTTT. Translating it yields CATSRGAADTQYF.

The CDR3 sequence is CASSRERGAYEQYF. CDR3 coding DNA: TGTGCCAGTAGTAGGGAGCGGGGTGCCTACGAGCAGTACTTC. The chain has TRBV19 and TRBJ2-7; TRBD2 matches 7 bases. Germline CDR1 reads LNHDA; CDR2 reads SQIVND (reference sequence). The CDR3 loop spans 14 amino acids. The V and J ends lost 4 bases and 2 bases, in that order; junction bases with no gene match: 5.

Only one count was recorded for this clone. The CDR3 nucleotides read TGTGCCAGCAGTTTAGGGGCGACGAGGAACACTGAAGCTTTCTTT. The encoded protein is CASSLGATRNTEAFF. This rearrangement joins TRBV27 to TRBJ1-1, with a tentative D call TRBD1 (5 bases). The length of the CDR3 is 15 residues. From germline, CDR1 is MNHEY and CDR2 SMNVEV (reference sequence). With 2 bases removed from V and 1 base from J, the gap between germline ends came to 11 bases.

The gene calls are TRBV6-4 and TRBJ2-2, with D unresolved. V was pared by 6 bases and J by 0 bases, with 11 bases between. Per the germline V gene, CDR1 is MRHNA and CDR2 is SNTAGT. This CDR3 is 15 amino acids long. In DNA form, the CDR3 reads TGTGCCAGCAGCCCATCCCACCCGAACACCGGGGAGCTGTTTTTT. Its translation is CASSPSHPNTGELFF.

The chain combines TRBV4-3 with TRBJ2-2, with a tentative D call TRBD1 (6 bases). CDR1 and CDR2 (germline): LGHNA, YSLEER. V was cut by 0 bases and J by 10 bases, with 15 bases left in between. CDR3 length: 15 residues. The chain's CDR3 is CASSQDRTGLVELFF. In nucleotides, the CDR3 is TGCGCCAGCAGCCAAGATCGAACAGGGCTCGTGGAGCTGTTTTTT.

This clone was counted only a few times. This sample includes further DNA sequences coding for the same CDR3. V gene TRBV4-1 combines with J gene TRBJ1-5; D gene ambiguous. V was shortened by 1 base and J by 7 bases, with 8 bases between the two germline ends. Germline-derived CDR1 and CDR2 are MGHRA and YSYEKL. This CDR3 region has 13 residues. The CDR3 sequence is CASSQGGRQPQHF. DNA for the CDR3: TGCGCCAGCAGCCAAGGGGGAAGACAGCCCCAGCATTTT.

The CDR3 coding sequence is TGTGCCAGCAGCTCTGGCGGACTAGCCTCCCGTGAGCAGTTCTTC. Translation gives CASSSGGLASREQFF. The chain uses TRBV6-5 and TRBJ2-1, with 8 bases identical to TRBD2. The trim removed 6 bases at V and 9 bases at J, leaving 13 bases unmatched. The CDR3 runs to 15 residues. Germline assignment: CDR1 MNHEY and CDR2 SVGAGI.

The chain carries TRBV7-2 and TRBJ1-3, with D perhaps matching TRBD1 (6 bases). Between the trimmed V and J ends, which lost 5 bases and 3 bases, there was a span of 11 bases. Germline V gene sequence: CDR1 SGHTA, CDR2 FQGNSA. CDR3 length equals 14 residues. The CDR3 loop is CASSPTGNGNTIYF. CDR3 sequence (DNA): TGTGCCAGCAGCCCCACAGGGAATGGAAACACCATATATTTT.

The chain has TRBV28 and TRBJ2-1, with D unresolved. Germline assignment: CDR1 MDHEN and CDR2 SYDVKM. Deletions cut 3 bases from V and 8 bases from J, with 2 bases between. The CDR3 runs 10 residues. In nucleotides, the CDR3 is TGTGCCAGCAGTTTGTATGAGCAGTTCTTC. Protein product: CASSLYEQFF.

V usage is TRBV6-6 and J usage is TRBJ1-2; 7 nucleotides agree with TRBD1. The germline V gene has CDR1 MNHNY and CDR2 SVGAGI (reference sequence). The V segment lost 2 bases and the J segment 8 bases; nucleotides outside the gene matches: 8. The CDR3 runs 14 residues. The CDR3 loop is CASSYQGTVEGYTF. CDR3 DNA sequence: TGTGCCAGCAGTTACCAAGGGACAGTAGAAGGCTACACCTTC.

The CDR3 loop reads CASSSQGWSYNSPLHF. In DNA form, the CDR3 reads TGTGCCAGCAGCTCACAGGGTTGGTCCTATAATTCACCCCTCCACTTT. This chain links TRBV5-4 with TRBJ1-6, with D possibly being TRBD1 (6 bases). V was trimmed by 3 bases and J by 1 base, leaving 11 bases between them. Germline values: CDR1 SGHNT, CDR2 YYREEE (reference sequence). The CDR3 covers 16 residues.

This sequence joins TRBV4-3 and TRBJ2-7; D may be TRBD2 (7 bases). Germline CDR1 is LGHNA and CDR2 is YSLEER. This CDR3 has 15 amino acids. V was pared by 1 base and J by 1 base, with 11 bases between. CDR3 coding DNA: TGCGCCAGCAGCCAAGGGAGGGGGGGGTCCTACGAGCAGTACTTC. The encoded protein is CASSQGRGGSYEQYF.

V and J are TRBV18 and TRBJ2-7, with D hard to call. The CDR3 totals 13 residues. Trimming removed 6 bases from V and 3 bases from J, with 12 bases in between. Germline CDR1 is KGHSH and CDR2 is LQKENI. CDR3 region: CASSHSSLYEQYF. CDR3 nucleotide sequence: TGTGCCAGCTCCCATTCCAGCCTCTACGAGCAGTACTTC.

The chain joins TRBV4-1 to TRBJ1-4; TRBD1 matches at 8 bases. This CDR3 has 16 residues. Germline V gives CDR1 MGHRA, CDR2 YSYEKL. The ends lost 3 bases at V and 8 bases at J; junction bases unmatched: 11. The CDR3 spells CASSHLGQGGGEKLFF. The CDR3 DNA is TGCGCCAGCAGCCACTTAGGACAGGGTGGAGGGGAAAAACTGTTTTTT.

The V and J genes are TRBV9 and TRBJ2-1; the D gene is possibly TRBD2 (6 bases). The germline V gene has CDR1 SGDLS and CDR2 YYNGEE. The ends were cut back, 2 bases at V and 4 bases at J, with 16 bases in the middle. The CDR3 length is 16 residues. The CDR3, as DNA: TGTGCCAGCAGCGTGGGATTGACTAGGATATACAATGAGCAGTTCTTC. Translated, it gives CASSVGLTRIYNEQFF.